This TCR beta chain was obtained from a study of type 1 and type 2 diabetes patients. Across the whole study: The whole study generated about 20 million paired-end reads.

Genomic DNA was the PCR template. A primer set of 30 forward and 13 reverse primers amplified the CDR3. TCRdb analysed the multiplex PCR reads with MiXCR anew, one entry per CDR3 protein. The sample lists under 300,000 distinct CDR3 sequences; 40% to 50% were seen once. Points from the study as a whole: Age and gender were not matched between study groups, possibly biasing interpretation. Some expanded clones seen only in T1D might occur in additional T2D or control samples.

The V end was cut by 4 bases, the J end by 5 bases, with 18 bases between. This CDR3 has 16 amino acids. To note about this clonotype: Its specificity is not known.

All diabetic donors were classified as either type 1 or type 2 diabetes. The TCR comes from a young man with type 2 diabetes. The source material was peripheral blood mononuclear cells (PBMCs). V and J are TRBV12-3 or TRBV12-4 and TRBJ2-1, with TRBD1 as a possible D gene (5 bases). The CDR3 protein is CASSWVLGHQDNEQFF. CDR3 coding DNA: TGTGCCAGCAGTTGGGTTCTGGGGCATCAAGACAATGAGCAGTTCTTC.